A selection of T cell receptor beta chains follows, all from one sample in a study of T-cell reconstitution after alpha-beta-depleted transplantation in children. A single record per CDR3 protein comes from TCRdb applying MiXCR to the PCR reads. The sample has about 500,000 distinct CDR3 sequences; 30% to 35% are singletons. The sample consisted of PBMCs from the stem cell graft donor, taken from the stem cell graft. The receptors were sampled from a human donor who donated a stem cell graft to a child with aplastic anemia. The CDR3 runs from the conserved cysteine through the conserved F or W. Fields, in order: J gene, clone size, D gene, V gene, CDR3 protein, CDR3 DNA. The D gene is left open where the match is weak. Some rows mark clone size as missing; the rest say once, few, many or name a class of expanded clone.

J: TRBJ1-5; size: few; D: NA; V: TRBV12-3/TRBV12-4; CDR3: CASSFGGATNQPQHF; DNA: TGTGCCAGCAGTTTTGGGGGGGCTACCAATCAGCCCCAGCATTTT
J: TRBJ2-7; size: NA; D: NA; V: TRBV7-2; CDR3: CASSLAPGSGSLEQYF; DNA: TGTGCCAGCAGCTTAGCTCCGGGTAGCGGCTCGCTCGAGCAGTACTTC
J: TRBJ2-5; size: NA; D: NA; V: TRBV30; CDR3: CACQGTFQETQYF; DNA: TGTGCCTGCCAAGGGACATTCCAAGAGACCCAGTACTTC
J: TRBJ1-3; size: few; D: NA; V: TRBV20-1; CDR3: CSAAVDSGNTIYF; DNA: TGCAGTGCTGCAGTAGACTCTGGAAACACCATATATTTT
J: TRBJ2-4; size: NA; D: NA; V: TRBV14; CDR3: CASSQNLRDIQYF; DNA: TGTGCCAGCAGCCAGAACCTTCGGGACATTCAGTACTTC
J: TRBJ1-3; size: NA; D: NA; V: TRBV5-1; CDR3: CASRDQGPLAPIYF; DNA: TGCGCCAGCAGAGATCAGGGGCCCCTCGCGCCCATATATTTT
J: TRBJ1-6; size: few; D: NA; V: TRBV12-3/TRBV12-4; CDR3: CASSDTWDNSPLHF; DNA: TGTGCCAGCAGTGACACTTGGGATAATTCACCCCTCCACTTT
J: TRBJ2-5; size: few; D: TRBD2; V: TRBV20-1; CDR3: CSAITGLAGPETQYF; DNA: TGCAGTGCTATCACTGGACTAGCGGGTCCAGAGACCCAGTACTTC
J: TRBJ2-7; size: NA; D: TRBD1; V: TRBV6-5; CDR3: CASSSPGQGTHEQYF; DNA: TGTGCCAGCAGTTCACCGGGACAGGGAACCCACGAGCAGTACTTC
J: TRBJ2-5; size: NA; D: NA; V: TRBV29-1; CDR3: CSVWGGGLGYQETQYF; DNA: TGCAGCGTCTGGGGTGGGGGGCTCGGTTACCAAGAGACCCAGTACTTC
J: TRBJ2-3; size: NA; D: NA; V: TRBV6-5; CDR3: CASSYYQGTTDTQYF; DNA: TGTGCCAGCAGTTACTATCAGGGAACTACGGATACGCAGTATTTT
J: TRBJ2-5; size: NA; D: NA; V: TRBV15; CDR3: CATSRDRWQETQYF; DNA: TGTGCCACCAGCAGAGACAGGTGGCAAGAGACCCAGTACTTC